This TCR beta chain originates from a study of blood T cell repertoires in COVID-19. Study-wide background: Collection of acute and convalescent COVID-19 samples took place in the United States, Italy and Spain. T cells, B-cell-depleted T cells, or PBMCs supplied cDNA or gDNA.

As processed by the authors: Nucleated cell number was recorded as an estimate derived from reference gene primer amplification. Clones were read by immunoSEQ multiplex PCR, and TCRdb kept only the in-frame ones, dropping some. V, J and clone size were drawn from that table, and D and trimming were deduced from the DNA. The sample has 200,000 to 250,000 clones, about four fifths seen once. V was trimmed by 2 bases and J by 1 base, leaving 5 bases between them. The CDR3 loop spans 13 amino acids. In germline, CDR1 is SGHNT, CDR2 YENEEA. Recruitment covered 20 to 25 US areas and drew participants whose ages spanned roughly 18 to 100 years.

This TCR came from a woman aged 60-75 years who had recovered from COVID-19. Sequencing was performed on PBMCs or T cells enriched from blood (not recorded which). The chain joins TRBV11-3 to TRBJ1-1, with unresolved D. For the CDR3, the DNA is TGTGCCAGCAGCTTAACACGGAACACTGAAGCTTTCTTT. Protein sequence: CASSLTRNTEAFF. The full variable domain, with the rest looked up from reference TRBV11-3 and TRBJ1-1, is EAGVVQSPRYKIIEKKQPVAFWCNPISGHNTLYWYLQNLGQGPELLIRYENEEAVDDSQLPKDRFSAERLKGVDSTLKIQPAELGDSAVYLCASSLTRNTEAFFGQGTRLTVV.